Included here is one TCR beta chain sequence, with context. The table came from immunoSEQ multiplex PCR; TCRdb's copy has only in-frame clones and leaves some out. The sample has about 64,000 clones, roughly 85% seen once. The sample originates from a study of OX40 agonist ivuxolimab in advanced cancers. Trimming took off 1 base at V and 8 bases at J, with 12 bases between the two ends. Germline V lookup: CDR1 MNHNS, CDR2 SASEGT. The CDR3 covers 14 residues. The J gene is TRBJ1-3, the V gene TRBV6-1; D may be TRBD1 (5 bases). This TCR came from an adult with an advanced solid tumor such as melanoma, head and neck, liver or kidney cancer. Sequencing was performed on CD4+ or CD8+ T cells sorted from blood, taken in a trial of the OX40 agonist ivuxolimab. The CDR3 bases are TGTGCCAGCAGTGAAGAAGCCGGGGCAGACACCATATATTTT. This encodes CASSEEAGADTIYF.